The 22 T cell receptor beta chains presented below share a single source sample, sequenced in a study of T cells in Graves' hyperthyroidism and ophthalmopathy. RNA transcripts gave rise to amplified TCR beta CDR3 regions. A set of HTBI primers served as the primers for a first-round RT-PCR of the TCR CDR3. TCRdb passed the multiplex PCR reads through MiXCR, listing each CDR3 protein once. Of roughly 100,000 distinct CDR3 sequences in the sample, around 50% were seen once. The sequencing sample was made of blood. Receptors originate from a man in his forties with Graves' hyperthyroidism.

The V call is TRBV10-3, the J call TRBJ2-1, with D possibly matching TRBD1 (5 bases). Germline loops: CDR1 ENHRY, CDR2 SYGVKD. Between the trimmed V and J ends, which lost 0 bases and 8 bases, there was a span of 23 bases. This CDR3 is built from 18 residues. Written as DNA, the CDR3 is TGTGCCATCAGTGAGTCGGTGGCGACAGAGTCCAGCACGCATGAGCAGTTCTTC. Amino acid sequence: CAISESVATESSTHEQFF.

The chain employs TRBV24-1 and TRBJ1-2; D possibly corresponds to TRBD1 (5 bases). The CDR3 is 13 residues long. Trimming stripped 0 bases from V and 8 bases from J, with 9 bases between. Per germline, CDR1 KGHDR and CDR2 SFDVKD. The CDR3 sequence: CATSDLGGWGYTF. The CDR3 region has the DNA TGTGCCACCAGTGATTTGGGGGGGTGGGGCTACACCTTC.

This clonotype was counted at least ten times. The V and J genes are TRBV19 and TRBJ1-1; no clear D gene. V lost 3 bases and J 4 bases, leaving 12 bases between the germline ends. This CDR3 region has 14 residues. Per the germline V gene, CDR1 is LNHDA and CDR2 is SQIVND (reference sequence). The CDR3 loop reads CASSIALTATEAFF. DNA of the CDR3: TGTGCCAGTAGTATTGCTCTAACGGCCACTGAAGCTTTCTTT.

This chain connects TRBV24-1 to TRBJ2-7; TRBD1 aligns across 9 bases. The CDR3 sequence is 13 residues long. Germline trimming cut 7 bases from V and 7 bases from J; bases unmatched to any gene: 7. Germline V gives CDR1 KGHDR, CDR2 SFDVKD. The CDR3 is CATRGTGTGEQYF. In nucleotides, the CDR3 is TGTGCCACCAGGGGGACAGGGACCGGTGAGCAGTACTTC.

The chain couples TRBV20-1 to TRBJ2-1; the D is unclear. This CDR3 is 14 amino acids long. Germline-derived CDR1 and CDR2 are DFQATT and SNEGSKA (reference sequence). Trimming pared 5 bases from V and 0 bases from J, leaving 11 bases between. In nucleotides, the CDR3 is TGCAGTGCTGAAAAGGCGAGCTCCTACAATGAGCAGTTCTTC. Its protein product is CSAEKASSYNEQFF.

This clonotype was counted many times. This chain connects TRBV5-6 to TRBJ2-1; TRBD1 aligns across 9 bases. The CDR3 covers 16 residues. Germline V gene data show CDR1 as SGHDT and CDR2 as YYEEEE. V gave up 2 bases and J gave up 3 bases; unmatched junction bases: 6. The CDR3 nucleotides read TGTGCCAGCAGCTTCACCGGGACAGGGTACTACAATGAGCAGTTCTTC. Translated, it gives CASSFTGTGYYNEQFF.

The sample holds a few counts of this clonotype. As DNA, the CDR3 is TGTGCCAGCAGCTTTTATCAGGGGGGTACTGAAGCTTTCTTT. This gives the protein CASSFYQGGTEAFF. This rearrangement joins TRBV28 to TRBJ1-1, with 7 bases that match TRBD1. The CDR3 has 14 residues. Germline-derived CDR1 and CDR2 are MDHEN and SYDVKM. V dropped 6 bases and J dropped 5; count of bases not matched to a gene: 9.

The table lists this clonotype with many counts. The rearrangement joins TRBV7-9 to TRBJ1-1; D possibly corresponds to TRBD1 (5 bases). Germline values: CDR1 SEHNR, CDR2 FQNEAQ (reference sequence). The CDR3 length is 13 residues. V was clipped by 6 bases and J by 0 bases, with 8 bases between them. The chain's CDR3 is CASRGPMNTEAFF. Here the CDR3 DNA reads TGTGCCAGCAGGGGACCGATGAACACTGAAGCTTTCTTT. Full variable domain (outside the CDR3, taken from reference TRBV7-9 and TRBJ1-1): DTGVSQNPRHKITKRGQNVTFRCDPISEHNRLYWYRQTLGQGPEFLTYFQNEAQLEKSRLLSDRFSAERPKGSFSTLEIQRTEQGDSAMYLCASRGPMNTEAFFGQGTRLTVV.

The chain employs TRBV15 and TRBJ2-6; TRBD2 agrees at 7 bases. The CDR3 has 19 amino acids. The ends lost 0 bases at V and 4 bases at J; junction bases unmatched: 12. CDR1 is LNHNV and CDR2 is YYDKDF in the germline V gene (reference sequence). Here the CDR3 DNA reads TGTGCCACCAGCAGAGAGCCTACTGGCGGGAGCGCAGGGGCCAACGTCCTGACTTTC. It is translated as CATSREPTGGSAGANVLTF. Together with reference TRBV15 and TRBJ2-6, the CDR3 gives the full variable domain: DAMVIQNPRYQVTQFGKPVTLSCSQTLNHNVMYWYQQKSSQAPKLLFHYYDKDFNNEADTPDNFQSRRPNTSFCFLDIRSPGLGDTAMYLCATSREPTGGSAGANVLTFGAGSRLTVL.

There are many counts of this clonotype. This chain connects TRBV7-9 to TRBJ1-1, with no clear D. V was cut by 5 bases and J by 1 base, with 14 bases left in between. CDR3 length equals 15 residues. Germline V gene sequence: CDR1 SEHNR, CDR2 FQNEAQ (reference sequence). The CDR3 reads CASSIWREANTEAFF. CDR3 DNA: TGTGCCAGCAGCATCTGGAGAGAAGCGAACACTGAAGCTTTCTTT.

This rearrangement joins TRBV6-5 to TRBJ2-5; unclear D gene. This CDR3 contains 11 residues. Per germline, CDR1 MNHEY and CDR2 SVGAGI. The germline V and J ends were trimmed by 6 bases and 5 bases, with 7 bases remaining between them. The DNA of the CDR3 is TGTGCCAGCAGGGTAGGCGAGACCCAGTACTTC. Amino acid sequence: CASRVGETQYF.

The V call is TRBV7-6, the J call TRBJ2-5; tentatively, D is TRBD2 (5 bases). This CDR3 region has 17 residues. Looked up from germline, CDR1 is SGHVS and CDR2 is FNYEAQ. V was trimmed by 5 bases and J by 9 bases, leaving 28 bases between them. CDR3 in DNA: TGTGCCAGCAGCCTCCCCCGCGGGTTTGACGTCGTACAGCCCCAGTACTTC. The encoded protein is CASSLPRGFDVVQPQYF.

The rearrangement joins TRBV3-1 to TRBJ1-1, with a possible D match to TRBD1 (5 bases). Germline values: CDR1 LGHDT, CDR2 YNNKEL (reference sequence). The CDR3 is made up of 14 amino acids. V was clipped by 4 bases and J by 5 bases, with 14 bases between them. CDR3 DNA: TGTGCCAGCAGCCTAGGTAGGGGATGGACTGAAGCTTTCTTT. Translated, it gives CASSLGRGWTEAFF.

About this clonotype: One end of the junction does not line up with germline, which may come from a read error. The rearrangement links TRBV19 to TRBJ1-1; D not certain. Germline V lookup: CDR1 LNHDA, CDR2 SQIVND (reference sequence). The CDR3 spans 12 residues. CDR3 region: CASSIMNAEAFF. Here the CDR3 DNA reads TGTGCCAGTAGTATAATGAACGCTGAAGCCTTCTTT.

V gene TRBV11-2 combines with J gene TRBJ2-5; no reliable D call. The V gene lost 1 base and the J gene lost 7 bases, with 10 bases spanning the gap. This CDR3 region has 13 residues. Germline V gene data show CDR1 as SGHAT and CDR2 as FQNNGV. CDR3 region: CASSLGEVWTQYF. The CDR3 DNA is TGTGCCAGCAGCTTAGGAGAGGTTTGGACCCAGTACTTC.

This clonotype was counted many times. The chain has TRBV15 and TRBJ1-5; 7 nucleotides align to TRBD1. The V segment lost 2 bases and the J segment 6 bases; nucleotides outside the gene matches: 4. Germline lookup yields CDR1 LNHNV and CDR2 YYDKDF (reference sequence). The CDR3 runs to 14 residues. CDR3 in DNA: TGTGCCACCAGCAGACAGGGGGAAGGTCAGCCCCAGCATTTT. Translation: CATSRQGEGQPQHF.

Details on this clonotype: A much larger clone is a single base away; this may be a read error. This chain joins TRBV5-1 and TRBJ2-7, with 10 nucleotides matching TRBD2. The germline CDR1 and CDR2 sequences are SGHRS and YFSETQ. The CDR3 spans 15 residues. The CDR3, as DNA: TGCGCCAGCAGCGCTCTAGCGGGGGCCGGGTACGGGCAGTACTTC. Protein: CASSALAGAGYGQYF.

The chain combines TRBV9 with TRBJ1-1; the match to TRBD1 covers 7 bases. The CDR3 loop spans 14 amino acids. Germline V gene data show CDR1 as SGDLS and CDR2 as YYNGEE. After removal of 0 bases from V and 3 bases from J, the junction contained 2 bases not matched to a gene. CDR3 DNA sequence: TGTGCCAGCAGCGTAGAGACAGGGCACACTGAAGCTTTCTTT. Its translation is CASSVETGHTEAFF.

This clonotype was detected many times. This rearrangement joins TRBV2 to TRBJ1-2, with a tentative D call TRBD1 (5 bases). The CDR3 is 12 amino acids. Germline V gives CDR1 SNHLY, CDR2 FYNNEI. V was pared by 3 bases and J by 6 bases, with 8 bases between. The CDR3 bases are TGTGCCAGCAGTGATCAGACAGATGGCTACACCTTC. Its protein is CASSDQTDGYTF.

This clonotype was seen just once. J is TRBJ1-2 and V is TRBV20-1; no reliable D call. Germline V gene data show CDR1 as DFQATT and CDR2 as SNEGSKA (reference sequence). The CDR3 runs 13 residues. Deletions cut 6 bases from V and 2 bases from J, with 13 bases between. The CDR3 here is CSAPTGENYGYTF. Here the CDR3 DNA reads TGCAGTGCACCAACTGGGGAGAACTATGGCTACACCTTC.

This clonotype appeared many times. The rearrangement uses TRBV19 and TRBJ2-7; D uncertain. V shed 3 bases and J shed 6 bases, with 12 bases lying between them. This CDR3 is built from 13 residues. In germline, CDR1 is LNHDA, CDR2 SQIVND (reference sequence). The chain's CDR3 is CASSIIAGREQYF. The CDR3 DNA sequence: TGTGCCAGTAGTATTATAGCCGGACGCGAGCAGTACTTC.

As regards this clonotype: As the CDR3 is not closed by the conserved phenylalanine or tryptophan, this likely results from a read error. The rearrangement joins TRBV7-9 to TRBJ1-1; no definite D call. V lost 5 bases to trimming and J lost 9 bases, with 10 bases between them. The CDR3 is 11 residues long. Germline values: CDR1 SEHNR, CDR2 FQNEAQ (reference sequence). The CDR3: CASSLGQQAFL. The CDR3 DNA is TGTGCCAGCAGCCTAGGGCAGCAAGCTTTCTTG.